This T cell receptor (beta chain) was observed in a study of T cell responses to AZD1222 COVID-19 vaccine (dated by TCRdb to 2020 to 2022). As for the study more broadly: AZD1222 recipients given second doses at about 4 weeks or at about 12 weeks were pooled, since spike-specific TCR depth and breadth were not found to differ between the two schedules. TCR sequencing covered more than 230 trial participants: 207 given two doses of AZD1222 and about 26 given two doses of MenACWY control vaccine. Trial participants were enrolled into age subgroups of 18-55, 56-69 and 70-plus years, which contained about 150, 27 and 61 TCR-sequenced participants, respectively. What the study reported, not specific to this receptor: Only six AZD1222 recipients were SARS-CoV-2 seropositive at baseline, limiting conclusions about previously exposed vaccinees. The 56-69-year group was small, and its depth increase did not reach significance, likely because of low power. Because no day 14 peak-response samples were available, repertoires were characterized only after the peak T cell response. Participants were mostly white British and included more females than males, and it was suggested by the authors that clonal diversity may have been underestimated. After two AZD1222 doses, both the breadth and the depth of spike-specific TCRs were significantly higher than at day 0 and than in MenACWY recipients. The whole spike protein was spanned by vaccine-associated CD4 TCRs, and dominant responses were seen in regions 160-218 and 743-854. Nearly half of unique spike-specific TCRs reportedly recognized epitopes outside regions mutated in the B.1.351 and B.1.1.7 variants.

The time point label on this specimen signifies: baseline before first vaccination. The vaccinee samples were drawn from two UK trials, COV001 and COV002, one of which was a single-blind randomized controlled phase 2/3 trial testing AZD1222 (ChAdOx1 nCoV-19) in healthy adults. Trial participant PBMC samples were collected at day 0 and day 28 after the second dose for TCRbeta chain sequencing. A word on this clone: Its antigen specificity is not known. It has no much larger one-base neighbor in the sample; base qualities were not kept.

The CDR3 regions of human TCRbeta chains were analyzed by immunosequencing. From the authors' description of their analysis: TCRs in the repertoires were compared against a reference library of SARS-CoV-2-specific TCRs that had been generated with the MIRA antigen-specificity platform. Breadth was defined as the fraction of unique TCRs that were SARS-CoV-2-associated. Depth was defined as the fraction of total T cells that were SARS-CoV-2-associated. Using the MIRA data, each spike-specific TCR was mapped to the spike region that the TCR reacts to and placed in a CD4 or CD8 class. Log10-transformed breadth and depth values were compared by one-way ANOVA with Sidak's multiple comparisons tests. TCRdb re-hosts the immuneACCESS table, in-frame sequences only. Its copies lack some clones; in the studies checked, an unresolved V gene accounts for under half of them, and the cause for the rest is not known. Clone size and V and J calls were adopted from that table, with D and trimming inferred from the DNA. For this sample there are 150,000 to 200,000 clones; 93% appear just once. The ten largest clones capture roughly 1% of the sample.

Sample: peripheral blood, taken on day 0 of AZD1222 vaccination. The clonotype comes from an adult in good health.

The CDR3 is CAWSPMTNYGYTF. The DNA sequence reads TGTGCCTGGAGTCCGATGACTAACTATGGCTACACCTTC. The chain employs TRBV30 and TRBJ1-2, with the D gene not confidently named. The junction carries 7 bases between V and J, which are trimmed by 2 bases and 0 bases respectively. Including the terminal cysteine and phenylalanine, the CDR3 comprises 13 residues. CDR3 DNA only is kept here, 39 bases in frame from base 1. CDR1 and CDR2, looked up from the germline V gene (reference sequence), are GTSNPN and SVGIG.